The T cell receptor (beta chain) described here comes from a study of T-cell reconstitution after alpha-beta-depleted transplantation in children. Comment on this clonotype: The antigen remains unidentified.

Study conclusions and caveats: The authors attributed T-cell counts and diversity one year after transplant mostly to newly produced T cells.

The CDR3 loop spans 15 amino acids. Germline lookup yields CDR1 MNHNS and CDR2 SASEGT. V gave up 3 bases and J gave up 2 bases, with 14 bases separating them. Unique molecular identifiers featured in how the TCRbeta library was prepared. Using its own MiXCR run on the PCR reads, TCRdb lists one record per CDR3 protein. Here the sample spans roughly 100,000 distinct CDR3 sequences, about 7.5% being singletons. This clonotype was sampled from a boy aged 2 to 10 with acute lymphoblastic leukemia, due to receive a stem cell transplant. The source was PBMCs, collected before TCRalphabeta/CD19-depleted stem cell transplant. This rearrangement joins TRBV6-1 to TRBJ2-7; perhaps TRBD1 as D (5 bases). The CDR3 reads CASSDLIDSPYEQYF. The CDR3 nucleotides are TGTGCCAGCAGTGACCTAATCGACAGCCCCTACGAGCAGTACTTC.